These 9 T cell receptor beta chains originate from one sample sequenced in a study of breast tumors, draining lymph nodes, adjacent tissues. Samples came from axillary lymph nodes draining the breast cancer. TCRdb recomputed calls from the multiplex PCR reads with MiXCR, one row per CDR3 protein. The sample contains approximately 150,000 distinct CDR3 sequences, approximately 30% of which appear only once. The sample consisted of axillary lymph node tissue. These TCRs come from a female donor with breast cancer. Some clones in this sample may be carry-over from other donors' samples.

This chain links TRBV6-5 with TRBJ1-3; no firm D call. The CDR3 length is 16 residues. Germline CDR1 MNHEY, CDR2 SVGAGI. The ends were cut back, 0 bases at V and 0 bases at J, with 9 bases in the middle. In DNA, the CDR3 is TGTGCCAGCAGTTACTCGAGGCCAAGCTCTGGAAACACCATATATTTT. Amino acids: CASSYSRPSSGNTIYF.

This clonotype was picked up many times. The chain employs TRBV7-2 and TRBJ2-5, with TRBD1 matching over 7 bases. Germline V gene data show CDR1 as SGHTA and CDR2 as FQGNSA. The CDR3 totals 15 residues. V lost 3 bases to trimming and J lost 5 bases; unmatched junction nucleotides: 9. DNA for the CDR3: TGTGCCAGCAGCTTTGTGGGACAGCCATCGGAGACCCAGTACTTC. As protein: CASSFVGQPSETQYF.

By sample share, this clonotype is medium-sized. This chain links TRBV4-3 with TRBJ2-3, with 7 bases identical to TRBD1. The germline V gene has CDR1 LGHNA and CDR2 YSLEER. Losses at the gene ends were 5 bases for V and 2 bases for J; bases not matched to a gene: 4. The CDR3 is made up of 14 amino acids. Written as DNA, the CDR3 is TGCGCCAGCAGCGACAGGGCTTTCACAGATACGCAGTATTTT. Translation gives CASSDRAFTDTQYF.

Regarding this clonotype: It may be a read error: a sequence one base away is much more abundant. The chain uses TRBV6-1 and TRBJ1-5; D not certain. The germline gives CDR1 MNHNS, CDR2 SASEGT. This CDR3 contains 13 residues. The CDR3 coding sequence is TGTGCCAGCAGTGGGGAGGCCAATCAGCTCCAGCATTTT. It yields the protein CASSGEANQLQHF.

This clonotype was recorded at least ten times. This chain connects TRBV25-1 to TRBJ1-3; maybe TRBD1 (6 bases). Per germline, CDR1 MGHDK and CDR2 SYGVNS. The CDR3 has 16 amino acids. Deletions cut 5 bases from V and 4 bases from J, with 18 bases between. For the CDR3, the DNA is TGTGCCAGCAGTCCTTACCTCGGGGGCAGGGGAAACACCATATATTTT. This codes for CASSPYLGGRGNTIYF.

This clonotype was counted many times. The CDR3 nucleotides read TGTGCCAGCAGCTTGGTGACAGGGGGCGGGTACGAGCAGTACTTC. Protein product: CASSLVTGGGYEQYF. The chain uses TRBV5-8 and TRBJ2-7; 10 bases are shared with TRBD1. The V and J ends lost 0 bases and 4 bases, in that order; junction bases with no gene match: 4. Germline V lookup: CDR1 SGHTS, CDR2 YDEGEE. This CDR3 is built from 15 residues.

This clonotype occurred a few times. J is TRBJ1-1 and V is TRBV27; the D gene is possibly TRBD1 (5 bases). There are 14 residues in the CDR3. V lost 1 base, J lost 5 bases, and 11 bases lay in between. The germline V gene encodes CDR1 MNHEY and CDR2 SMNVEV (reference sequence). CDR3 residues: CASSLWDRRTEAFF. The CDR3 DNA reads TGTGCCAGCAGTTTATGGGACCGACGAACTGAAGCTTTCTTT.

This clonotype occurred many times. The V call is TRBV4-1, the J call TRBJ1-5; possible D gene TRBD1, 5 bases. Per germline, CDR1 MGHRA and CDR2 YSYEKL. The length of the CDR3 is 16 residues. The V and J ends lost 2 bases and 3 bases respectively, with 14 bases between them. The DNA for the CDR3 is TGCGCCAGCAGCCAAATGGGGGGGACCTTCAATCAGCCCCAGCATTTT. Amino acids: CASSQMGGTFNQPQHF.

At least ten counts were recorded for this clonotype. The rearrangement links TRBV5-1 to TRBJ2-2, with 7 bases aligning to TRBD1. This CDR3 is 16 amino acids long. The germline V gene encodes CDR1 SGHRS and CDR2 YFSETQ. J gave up 0 bases and V 7 bases, and 9 bases lay outside the gene matches. The CDR3 DNA sequence: TGCGCCAGCTCGACTTCCGGGACAGCGAACACCGGGGAGCTGTTTTTT. It codes for CASSTSGTANTGELFF.